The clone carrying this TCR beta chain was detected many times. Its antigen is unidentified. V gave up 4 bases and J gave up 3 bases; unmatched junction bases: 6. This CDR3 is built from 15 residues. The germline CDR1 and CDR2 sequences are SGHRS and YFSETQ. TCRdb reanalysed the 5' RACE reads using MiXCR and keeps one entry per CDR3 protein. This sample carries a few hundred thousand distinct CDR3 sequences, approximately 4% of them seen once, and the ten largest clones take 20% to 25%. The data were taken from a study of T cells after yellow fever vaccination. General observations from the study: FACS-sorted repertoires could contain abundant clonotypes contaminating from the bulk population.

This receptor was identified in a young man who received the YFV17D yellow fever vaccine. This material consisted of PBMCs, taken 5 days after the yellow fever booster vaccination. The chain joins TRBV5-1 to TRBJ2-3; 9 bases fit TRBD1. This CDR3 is CASSGDRVRTDTQYF. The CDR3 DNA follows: TGCGCCAGCAGCGGGGACAGGGTTAGAACAGATACGCAGTATTTT.